The 26 T cell receptor beta chains presented below share a single source sample, sequenced in a study of glioma-infiltrating T cells. Using RNA template, CDR3s of TCR alpha and beta were amplified with iRepertoire arm-PCR. TCRdb itself ran the multiplex PCR reads through MiXCR, one entry per CDR3 protein. The profile covers over 80,000 distinct CDR3 sequences, with 40% appearing a single time and under 40% taken by the ten largest. Sequencing was carried out using glioma tissue, nonneoplastic brain tissue, or PBMCs (not recorded which). These receptors were taken from a human donor with low-grade glioma or glioblastoma, undergoing nonglioma brain surgery, or in good health (not recorded which).

The V gene is TRBV5-6, the J gene TRBJ2-1, with 12 bases lining up with TRBD2. Trimming removed 5 bases from V and 6 bases from J; junction bases left unmatched: 9. This CDR3 has 16 amino acids. From germline, CDR1 is SGHDT and CDR2 YYEEEE. The CDR3 region has the DNA TGTGCCAGCAGGTCCCGACCGGGACTAGCGGGCAATGAGCAGTTCTTC. Its protein is CASRSRPGLAGNEQFF.

This clonotype showed up many times. The chain combines TRBV7-9 with TRBJ2-5; D remains unclear. The CDR3 is 11 residues long. From germline, CDR1 is SEHNR and CDR2 FQNEAQ (reference sequence). V lost 4 bases and J lost 5, with 5 bases in between. The CDR3 region is CASSWRETQYF. As DNA, the CDR3 is TGTGCCAGCAGCTGGCGGGAGACCCAGTACTTC. The variable domain in full, completed from reference TRBV7-9 and TRBJ2-5, reads DTGVSQNPRHKITKRGQNVTFRCDPISEHNRLYWYRQTLGQGPEFLTYFQNEAQLEKSRLLSDRFSAERPKGSFSTLEIQRTEQGDSAMYLCASSWRETQYFGPGTRLLVL.

Of note for this clonotype: The conserved final phenylalanine or tryptophan is absent from the CDR3, which likely points to a read error. The chain couples TRBV20-1 to TRBJ2-7, with D possibly being TRBD1 or TRBD2 (6 bases each). The germline V and J ends were trimmed by 3 bases and 0 bases, with 12 bases remaining between them. The germline CDR1 and CDR2 sequences are DFQATT and SNEGSKA (reference sequence). The CDR3 sequence is 14 residues long. DNA of the CDR3: TGCAGTGCTAGTCTTGGAGGGGGCTCCTACGAGCAGTACCTC. This encodes CSASLGGGSYEQYL.

Worth noting for this clonotype: A single base separates this from a much larger clone, so it may be a read error. The chain is built from TRBV4-1 and TRBJ2-7; D is ambiguous. Trimming removed 11 bases from V and 6 bases from J, with 20 bases in between. The germline V gene encodes CDR1 MGHRA and CDR2 YSYEKL. The CDR3 runs 13 residues. The CDR3 spells CAGGPPTLVEQYF. In nucleotides, the CDR3 is TGCGCCGGCGGACCCCCGACCCTTGTCGAGCAGTACTTC.

This clonotype was counted at least ten times. V usage is TRBV7-3 and J usage is TRBJ2-2; tentative D call: TRBD2 (6 bases). V was trimmed by 6 bases and J by 1 base, leaving 21 bases between them. This CDR3 comprises 18 residues. Per the germline V gene, CDR1 is SGHTA and CDR2 is FQGTGA. The CDR3 nucleotides are TGTGCCAGCAGTTTGTCCCCTAGCGCACCATGGAACACCGGGGAGCTGTTTTTT. Protein: CASSLSPSAPWNTGELFF.

For this clonotype: An end of the junction differs from the germline gene, which may be a read error. This CDR3 reads CASSYPLMAPHF. CDR3 DNA sequence: TGCGCCAGCAGCTATCCCTTAATGGCTCCTCACTTC. V gene TRBV4-1 combines with J gene TRBJ2-7, with D unclear. The CDR3 runs to 12 residues. The germline V gene encodes CDR1 MGHRA and CDR2 YSYEKL.

As concerns this clonotype: This may stem from a read error, because a much larger clone lies one nucleotide away. The rearrangement uses TRBV2 and TRBJ1-5; 9 bases match TRBD1. CDR3 length: 14 residues. After removal of 8 bases from V and 3 bases from J, the junction contained 5 bases not matched to a gene. CDR1 is SNHLY, CDR2 FYNNEI, per germline. CDR3 residues: CASGDRDNNQPQHF. As DNA, the CDR3 is TGTGCCAGCGGGGACAGGGACAACAATCAGCCCCAGCATTTT.

This clonotype was picked up many times. The chain uses TRBV29-1 and TRBJ2-3; the D gene is possibly TRBD2 (7 bases). Germline V gene sequence: CDR1 SQVTM, CDR2 ANQGSEA. V lost 0 bases and J lost 4, with 11 bases in between. The CDR3 has 14 residues. The DNA for the CDR3 is TGCAGCGTTGAAGAGGGCGGGGGCCCAGATACGCAGTATTTT. This translates into CSVEEGGGPDTQYF.

As to this clonotype: This could be a read error, since a much larger clone is one nucleotide away. This rearrangement joins TRBV5-6 to TRBJ1-1; D is uncertain. The germline V and J ends were trimmed by 0 bases and 1 base, with 10 bases remaining between them. The CDR3 spans 15 residues. The germline V gene encodes CDR1 SGHDT and CDR2 YYEEEE. The DNA for the CDR3 is TGTGCCAGCAGCTTGGAACCCGAAGCGAACACTGAAGCTTTCTTT. This encodes CASSLEPEANTEAFF.

In this sample, this clonotype turned up many times. The J gene is TRBJ1-5, the V gene TRBV20-1, with D possibly matching TRBD1 (5 bases). The germline V gene has CDR1 DFQATT and CDR2 SNEGSKA (reference sequence). V was shortened by 3 bases and J by 5 bases, with 11 bases between the two germline ends. CDR3 length: 13 amino acids. The CDR3 region has the DNA TGCAGTGCTAGTTCCGAAGGGGATCAGCCCCAGCATTTT. Its translation: CSASSEGDQPQHF.

The V gene is TRBV3-1, the J gene TRBJ1-1; unclear D gene. The CDR3 is 15 residues long. Germline V CDR1 and CDR2: LGHDT, YNNKEL (reference sequence). V shed 1 base and J shed 2 bases, with 11 bases lying between them. The CDR3: CASSQGSLFNTEAFF. The CDR3 nucleotides are TGTGCCAGCAGCCAAGGCTCCCTTTTTAACACTGAAGCTTTCTTT.

This clonotype was found many times. The J gene is TRBJ1-4, the V gene TRBV28, with 10 bases that match TRBD1. V lost 6 bases, J lost 5 bases, and 6 bases stayed unmatched. The length of the CDR3 is 15 residues. Per germline, CDR1 MDHEN and CDR2 SYDVKM. CDR3 sequence reads: CASRKTGGVNEKLFF. Here the CDR3 DNA reads TGTGCCAGCAGGAAGACAGGGGGCGTGAATGAAAAACTGTTTTTT.

This clonotype was picked up many times. The genes are TRBV7-9 and TRBJ2-5; 7 bases match TRBD1. Per germline, CDR1 SEHNR and CDR2 FQNEAQ (reference sequence). The CDR3 has 16 residues. The J segment lost 2 bases and the V segment lost 3 bases, leaving 9 bases of the junction unmatched. CDR3 residues: CASSFIFGQAQETQYF. Written as DNA, the CDR3 is TGTGCCAGCAGCTTTATTTTCGGACAGGCTCAAGAGACCCAGTACTTC.

This clonotype was detected ten times or more. This chain's CDR3 is CASSPGLAGGTYEQYF. In DNA form, the CDR3 reads TGCGCCAGCAGCCCTGGACTAGCGGGGGGTACCTACGAGCAGTACTTC. V and J are TRBV5-1 and TRBJ2-7; the match to TRBD2 covers 14 bases. The CDR3 length is 16 residues. With V trimmed by 4 bases and J by 2 bases, 5 bases remained unmatched. The V gene's germline CDR1 is SGHRS and CDR2 YFSETQ.

This clonotype was counted at least ten times. This chain links TRBV5-4 with TRBJ2-7, with 10 bases fitting TRBD1. Germline V gene lookup returns CDR1 SGHNT and CDR2 YYREEE (reference sequence). The trim removed 1 base at V and 4 bases at J, leaving 5 bases unmatched. The CDR3 runs 15 residues. The CDR3 loop is CASSLFKGQGYEQYF. Written as DNA, the CDR3 is TGTGCCAGCAGCTTGTTCAAGGGACAGGGGTACGAGCAGTACTTC. Based on the CDR3 plus reference TRBV5-4 and TRBJ2-7, the full variable domain is ETGVTQSPTHLIKTRGQQVTLRCSSQSGHNTVSWYQQALGQGPQFIFQYYREEENGRGNFPPRFSGLQFPNYSSELNVNALELDDSALYLCASSLFKGQGYEQYFGPGTRLTVT.

The chain carries TRBV20-1 and TRBJ2-1; D is possibly TRBD2 (5 bases). Trimming took off 1 base at V and 10 bases at J, with 20 bases between the two ends. The CDR3 sequence is 15 residues long. CDR1 is DFQATT, CDR2 SNEGSKA, per germline (reference sequence). The CDR3 DNA follows: TGCAGTGCTAGAGGAGGGCAACTGAACACCGGGGAGCAGTTCTTC. Protein: CSARGGQLNTGEQFF.

This clonotype appeared many times. The chain employs TRBV6-1 and TRBJ2-7, with 15 bases aligning to TRBD2. V was pared by 11 bases and J by 4 bases, with 12 bases of the junction left unmatched. CDR1 is MNHNS, CDR2 SASEGT, per germline. The CDR3 is made up of 16 amino acids. CDR3 nucleotides: TGTGCCGGTGACTCTTCCGGGACTAGCGGGGGGTACGAGCAGTACTTC. Translation: CAGDSSGTSGGYEQYF.

Notes on this clonotype: Since a much larger clone is just one base distant, this may be a read error. This sequence joins TRBV14 and TRBJ2-5; 7 bases agree with TRBD2. CDR1 and CDR2 (germline): SGHDN, FVKESK. This CDR3 has 16 residues. CDR3 nucleotide sequence: TGTGCCAGCAGCCAAGGGGGGACGACTAGCCCAGAGAACCAGTACTTC. This gives the protein CASSQGGTTSPENQYF.

The J gene is TRBJ1-4, the V gene TRBV7-9; 8 bases align to TRBD1. Germline V gene lookup returns CDR1 SEHNR and CDR2 FQNEAQ (reference sequence). The CDR3 consists of 13 residues. V lost 8 bases to trimming and J lost 8 bases; unmatched junction nucleotides: 7. Written as DNA, the CDR3 is TGTGCCAGCGGCCCGAGACAGGGGGAAAAACTGTTTTTT. Residues: CASGPRQGEKLFF.

A remark on this clonotype: An end of the junction does not agree with germline; a read error may underlie this. This chain connects TRBV6-5 to TRBJ2-1, with D perhaps matching TRBD1 (6 bases). In germline, CDR1 is MNHEY, CDR2 SVGAGI. CDR3 length equals 15 residues. CDR3 nucleotide sequence: TGTGCCCGCAGTAAAGGGGGTATGTCGTTGAATTCGCAGTTCTTC. Protein product: CARSKGGMSLNSQFF.

V and J are TRBV4-1 and TRBJ1-2; tentative D call: TRBD1 (5 bases). CDR3 length: 15 amino acids. Trimming pared 4 bases from V and 0 bases from J, leaving 12 bases between. Germline V CDR1 and CDR2: MGHRA, YSYEKL. In DNA, the CDR3 is TGCGCCAGCAGCCGCCGGGACGGAGCTAACTATGGCTACACCTTC. It encodes CASSRRDGANYGYTF.

This clonotype showed up many times. V gene TRBV29-1 combines with J gene TRBJ1-1, with 9 bases that match TRBD1. The length of the CDR3 is 13 residues. The J segment lost 5 bases and the V segment lost 6 bases, leaving 7 bases of the junction unmatched. Germline lookup yields CDR1 SQVTM and CDR2 ANQGSEA. CDR3 in amino acids: CSVETGGGTEAFF. CDR3 nucleotide sequence: TGCAGCGTAGAGACAGGGGGAGGGACTGAAGCTTTCTTT. Drawing the rest from reference TRBV29-1 and TRBJ1-1, the complete variable domain is SAVISQKPSRDICQRGTSLTIQCQVDSQVTMMFWYRQQPGQSLTLIATANQGSEATYESGFVIDKFPISRPNLTFSTLTVSNMSPEDSSIYLCSVETGGGTEAFFGQGTRLTVV.

With respect to this clonotype: This sequence may be a read error, since a much larger clone differs from it by one base. The V and J genes are TRBV6-1 and TRBJ2-7, with D perhaps matching TRBD1 (6 bases). V lost 6 bases to trimming and J lost 6 bases, with 21 bases between them. The CDR3 contains 15 residues. Germline CDR1 and CDR2: MNHNS and SASEGT. In nucleotides, the CDR3 is TGTGCCAGCAGGCCGGGACACCGTGGGGTCCGCGAGCAGTACTTC. Its translation is CASRPGHRGVREQYF.

In its sample, this clonotype was seen many times. The rearrangement uses TRBV6-1 and TRBJ2-5, with 10 bases aligning to TRBD1. In germline, CDR1 is MNHNS, CDR2 SASEGT. V lost 6 bases and J lost 4; bases outside the gene matches: 5. This CDR3 is 14 amino acids long. CDR3 in DNA: TGTGCCAGCAGCACCGGGACAGGGGTAGAGACCCAGTACTTC. Its protein product is CASSTGTGVETQYF.

This clonotype occurred many times. This chain uses TRBV20-1 with TRBJ2-1; 12 bases align to TRBD2. Unmatched junction bases numbered 22, after V lost 3 bases and J lost 7 bases. The length of the CDR3 is 20 residues. From germline, CDR1 is DFQATT and CDR2 SNEGSKA (reference sequence). In nucleotides, the CDR3 is TGCAGTGCTAGGGGGAGTACAGGGGGCTCTAGCGGGAGGGTTTTAAATGAGCAGTTCTTC. Translated: CSARGSTGGSSGRVLNEQFF.

This clonotype came up many times. The rearrangement joins TRBV6-1 to TRBJ2-7; no clear D. The V and J ends lost 0 bases and 4 bases respectively, with 16 bases between them. CDR1 and CDR2 (germline): MNHNS, SASEGT. The CDR3 extends over 16 amino acids. The DNA for the CDR3 is TGTGCCAGCAGTGAAGCCACCCTCCGATCCGGGTACGAGCAGTACTTC. The encoded protein is CASSEATLRSGYEQYF.